The 21 T cell receptor beta chains presented below share a single source sample, sequenced in a study of T-cell memory formation after mild COVID-19. TCRdb independently ran MiXCR on the 5' RACE reads; one entry per CDR3 protein. The repertoire has over 350,000 distinct CDR3 sequences, about 15% of them found once; the top ten carry about a fifth. Material for sequencing was PBMCs or a T cell subset sorted from them (not recorded which). These receptors originate from a man between 18 and 35 years old who had mild COVID-19 (a few samples of this study predate the infection). Cell type and time point are not known.

The chain has TRBV20-1 and TRBJ1-6; D not certain. V was pared by 6 bases and J by 4 bases, with 13 bases between. Germline V gives CDR1 DFQATT, CDR2 SNEGSKA (reference sequence). The CDR3 is 14 residues long. The CDR3 bases are TGCAGTGCAATTTGGAGAAGGTATAATTCACCCCTCCACTTT. This translates into CSAIWRRYNSPLHF.

This clonotype was recorded many times. This chain links TRBV4-3 with TRBJ2-5; D might be TRBD2 (6 bases). Deletions cut 0 bases from V and 3 bases from J, with 11 bases between. The germline V gene encodes CDR1 LGHNA and CDR2 YSLEER. The CDR3 contains 15 residues. The CDR3 DNA follows: TGCGCCAGCAGCCAAGATGCGGGGTCAGAAGAGACCCAGTACTTC. Amino acids: CASSQDAGSEETQYF.

The table lists this clonotype with a few counts. The chain employs TRBV4-2 and TRBJ1-4, with D unclear. Germline assignment: CDR1 LGHNA and CDR2 YNFKEQ. CDR3 length equals 15 residues. V shed 0 bases and J shed 5 bases, with 10 bases lying between them. In DNA, the CDR3 is TGTGCCAGCAGCCAAGACGGGCTGCTGAATGAAAAACTGTTTTTT. It yields the protein CASSQDGLLNEKLFF.

The chain combines TRBV5-1 with TRBJ2-7; TRBD1 aligns across 7 bases. After removal of 4 bases from V and 2 bases from J, the junction contained 15 bases not matched to a gene. The CDR3 is made up of 17 amino acids. Germline-derived CDR1 and CDR2 are SGHRS and YFSETQ. The CDR3 DNA is TGCGCCAGCAGCCCCGCGACCGGCAGGGGGTTTCCCTACGAGCAGTACTTC. Translated, it gives CASSPATGRGFPYEQYF.

This clonotype has a count of ten or more. The chain uses TRBV9 and TRBJ2-2; D might be TRBD1 (6 bases). Germline V gives CDR1 SGDLS, CDR2 YYNGEE. The CDR3 extends over 13 amino acids. V was clipped by 2 bases and J by 6 bases, with 8 bases between them. The CDR3 is CASSVTGSGELFF. The CDR3 DNA follows: TGTGCCAGCAGCGTGACAGGCTCCGGGGAGCTGTTTTTT.

The V call is TRBV4-1, the J call TRBJ1-1; D is unresolved. V dropped 8 bases and J dropped 0 bases, with 10 bases sitting between them. Germline CDR1 reads MGHRA; CDR2 reads YSYEKL. The CDR3 totals 13 residues. CDR3 coding DNA: TGCGCCAGCGGCGCGATCATGAACACTGAAGCTTTCTTT. This gives the protein CASGAIMNTEAFF.

The rearrangement uses TRBV7-9 and TRBJ2-3; D call uncertain. This CDR3 comprises 13 residues. The germline V gene has CDR1 SEHNR and CDR2 FQNEAQ (reference sequence). Trimming took off 5 bases at V and 3 bases at J, with 9 bases between the two ends. The CDR3, as DNA: TGTGCCAGCAGCCGGATGGGTACAGATACGCAGTATTTT. As protein: CASSRMGTDTQYF.

This rearrangement joins TRBV6-5 to TRBJ2-5, with 13 bases that match TRBD2. Germline CDR1 MNHEY, CDR2 SVGAGI. J was trimmed by 6 bases and V by 2 bases; bases with no gene match: 6. CDR3 size: 16 residues. CDR3 DNA sequence: TGTGCCAGCAGTTACACGGGACTAGCGGGACCACAGACCCAGTACTTC. Translation: CASSYTGLAGPQTQYF.

This clonotype has only a few counts. This rearrangement joins TRBV27 to TRBJ2-7, with 7 nucleotides matching TRBD1. The CDR3 spans 14 residues. Germline lookup yields CDR1 MNHEY and CDR2 SMNVEV (reference sequence). The V segment lost 8 bases and the J segment 0 bases; nucleotides outside the gene matches: 7. The CDR3 region has the DNA TGTGCCAGCGCAGGACAGGCCTCCTCCTACGAGCAGTACTTC. Protein: CASAGQASSYEQYF.

The chain recombines TRBV9 with TRBJ2-3, with 9 positions matching TRBD2. The CDR3 spans 15 residues. V trimming: 3 bases; J trimming: 6 bases; junction bases outside the gene matches: 8. Looked up from germline, CDR1 is SGDLS and CDR2 is YYNGEE. This CDR3 is CASSALAGLQDTQYF. The CDR3 region has the DNA TGTGCCAGCAGCGCTCTAGCGGGACTTCAGGATACGCAGTATTTT.

The chain combines TRBV12-3 or TRBV12-4 with TRBJ1-6; D might be TRBD1 (5 bases). V was cut by 3 bases and J by 6 bases, with 12 bases left in between. The CDR3 length is 15 residues. The CDR3 region is CASSFGGVRNSPLHF. The DNA of the CDR3 is TGTGCCAGCAGTTTTGGAGGGGTTCGTAATTCACCCCTCCACTTT.

This clonotype was seen many times. V gene TRBV6-5 combines with J gene TRBJ2-3; possibly TRBD1 for D (6 bases). Per germline, CDR1 MNHEY and CDR2 SVGAGI. With 5 bases removed from V and 2 bases from J, the gap between germline ends came to 11 bases. The CDR3 is 14 residues long. This CDR3 reads CASSRGQITDTQYF. The CDR3 bases are TGTGCCAGCAGTCGCGGACAGATCACAGATACGCAGTATTTT.

Many counts were recorded for this clonotype. The V gene is TRBV12-3 or TRBV12-4, the J gene TRBJ2-5; 9 bases match TRBD1. V shed 5 bases and J 5 bases; nucleotides not matched to a gene: 6. The CDR3 totals 14 residues. For the CDR3, the DNA is TGTGCCAGCAGTCCACAGGGGGCGCGGGAGACCCAGTACTTC. This sequence encodes CASSPQGARETQYF.

The genes are TRBV4-3 and TRBJ1-1; weak D call: TRBD1 (6 bases). This CDR3 contains 15 residues. Germline V gives CDR1 LGHNA, CDR2 YSLEER. The V end was cut by 1 base, the J end by 5 bases, with 14 bases between. CDR3 region: CASSQVSQGGTEAFF. The CDR3 DNA reads as TGCGCCAGCAGCCAAGTTTCACAGGGAGGGACTGAAGCTTTCTTT.

This clonotype was counted only a few times. The chain carries TRBV7-2 and TRBJ1-1; D gene ambiguous. CDR3 length: 16 amino acids. Between the trimmed V and J ends, which lost 2 bases and 0 bases, there was a span of 13 bases. CDR1 SGHTA and CDR2 FQGNSA come from the germline V gene. DNA of the CDR3: TGTGCCAGCAGCTTATTTGGGCTAGGGATGAACACTGAAGCTTTCTTT. This sequence encodes CASSLFGLGMNTEAFF.

This chain links TRBV6-5 with TRBJ2-1, with a tentative D call TRBD2 (6 bases). Germline-derived CDR1 and CDR2 are MNHEY and SVGAGI. Trimming removed 10 bases at V and 0 bases at J, with 16 bases between. This CDR3 region has 15 residues. CDR3 region: CATKGSGLSYNEQFF. The CDR3 coding sequence is TGTGCCACCAAGGGTAGCGGACTCTCCTACAATGAGCAGTTCTTC.

Written as DNA, the CDR3 is TGCGCCAGCAGCTTGGTCTCCGGGGCTAATCAGCCCCAGCATTTT. It specifies CASSLVSGANQPQHF. The chain carries TRBV5-1 and TRBJ1-5, with D perhaps matching TRBD1 (5 bases). The V end was cut by 0 bases, the J end by 4 bases, with 11 bases between. The CDR3 is 15 residues long. The germline CDR1 and CDR2 sequences are SGHRS and YFSETQ.

This clonotype was detected only a few times. The chain recombines TRBV27 with TRBJ1-4; D possibly corresponds to TRBD1 (6 bases). Trimming pared 6 bases from V and 4 bases from J, leaving 15 bases between. Germline assignment: CDR1 MNHEY and CDR2 SMNVEV (reference sequence). The CDR3 runs 15 residues. CDR3 DNA sequence: TGTGCCAGCAGGGCGGGGGGCCTGGGTAATGAAAAACTGTTTTTT. It specifies CASRAGGLGNEKLFF.

This clonotype was found many times. V and J are TRBV24-1 and TRBJ2-1, with D maybe TRBD1 (6 bases). The CDR3 is made up of 12 amino acids. Germline CDR1 reads KGHDR; CDR2 reads SFDVKD. Trimming shortened V by 5 bases and J by 7 bases, and 8 bases separated the two germline ends. The CDR3 bases are TGTGCCACCAGTGCACAGGGAAATGAGCAGTTCTTC. This sequence encodes CATSAQGNEQFF.

A few counts support this clonotype. In nucleotides, the CDR3 is TGTGCCAGCAGCTTACCGGGACAGCTAGAGACCCAGTACTTC. Protein: CASSLPGQLETQYF. The chain recombines TRBV5-4 with TRBJ2-5; 7 nucleotides line up with TRBD1. Germline CDR1 is SGHNT and CDR2 is YYREEE (reference sequence). Trimming removed 2 bases from V and 4 bases from J; junction bases left unmatched: 5. This CDR3 is 14 amino acids long.

This clonotype came up a few times. The chain employs TRBV29-1 and TRBJ2-1; tentatively, D is TRBD1 or TRBD2 (6 bases each). Germline V gives CDR1 SQVTM, CDR2 ANQGSEA. The V end was cut by 1 base, the J end by 2 bases, with 12 bases between. CDR3 length equals 15 residues. The DNA of the CDR3 is TGCAGCGTTGAAGTGTGGGGGGCTACCTACAATGAGCAGTTCTTC. Its translation is CSVEVWGATYNEQFF.